This T cell receptor (beta chain) was observed in a study of blood T cell repertoires in COVID-19 (TCRdb year 2020). Regarding the research as a whole: The collaborator samples originated in the United States, Italy and Spain and spanned the acute and convalescent phases of COVID-19. The material from the prospective study consisted of cDNA or gDNA derived from T cells, B-cell-depleted T cells, or PBMCs. Subjects who had been exposed to COVID-19, were actively infected with it, or had recovered from it provided the deeply sampled blood TCRbeta repertoires that made up the dataset. The repertoires were released in a freely available public database intended as a resource for research on the immune response to SARS-CoV-2. Samples came from the ongoing ImmuneRACE study (first 160 participants) plus 1,254 subjects from 6 global collaborators. The sample metadata nearly always contained a de-identified subject ID, COVID-19 status, age in years and sex. Where available, HLA class I and class II types were taken from metadata supplied by the sample provider and were not determined by assay-based typing.

The immunoSEQ Assay, a bias-controlled multiplex PCR, was used to amplify TCRbeta CDR3 regions from genomic DNA. The authors' analysis ran thus. The number of nucleated cells in each sample was estimated by amplification of reference gene primers within the assay. Sequence reads were collapsed and filtered to measure the absolute abundance of every unique TCRbeta CDR3 rearrangement. For each sample, productive Simpson clonality was calculated as the square root of Simpson's diversity index across productive rearrangements. TCRdb provides this immuneACCESS table in a form limited to in-frame rearrangements. Some clones are lacking; in checked studies, under half of them reflect an unresolved V gene, and why the rest are absent is not known. Clone size and the V and J calls come from that table; the DNA yielded D and trimming. For this sample the table gives about 200,000 clones, of which around 90% were detected only once. The top ten constitute 0.62% of the sample.

With regard to this clone: Its antigen is currently not known. No much larger clone is present one base from it, and per-base qualities are unavailable.

The collaborating institutions used their own protocols to collect whole blood in K2EDTA tubes. For TCRbeta analysis, collaborators shipped samples in one of three forms: frozen whole blood, isolated PBMCs, or DNA extracted from either of those sample types. CDR1 and CDR2 were assigned from the germline V gene as ENHRY and SYGVKD. Measured from the cysteine to the phenylalanine, the CDR3 is 16 residues long. Only CDR3 DNA is held: 48 bases, read in frame from base 1. For this chain, trimming is 4 bases at the V end and 8 bases at the J end, and the number of junction bases without a gene match is 10. Overall study results and their limits: The quantity of clinical and demographic metadata differed by source and by participant and was supplied without curation.

The sequence joins TRBV10-3 to TRBJ2-1; 11 bases in the junction line up with TRBD2. The specimen sequenced was peripheral blood. The TCR was taken from a man aged 45-65 years with acute or convalescent COVID-19. The nucleotide sequence is TGTGCCATCAGTGCAATAGCGGGAGGGCCTCTCGATGAGCAGTTCTTC. This yields the protein CAISAIAGGPLDEQFF.